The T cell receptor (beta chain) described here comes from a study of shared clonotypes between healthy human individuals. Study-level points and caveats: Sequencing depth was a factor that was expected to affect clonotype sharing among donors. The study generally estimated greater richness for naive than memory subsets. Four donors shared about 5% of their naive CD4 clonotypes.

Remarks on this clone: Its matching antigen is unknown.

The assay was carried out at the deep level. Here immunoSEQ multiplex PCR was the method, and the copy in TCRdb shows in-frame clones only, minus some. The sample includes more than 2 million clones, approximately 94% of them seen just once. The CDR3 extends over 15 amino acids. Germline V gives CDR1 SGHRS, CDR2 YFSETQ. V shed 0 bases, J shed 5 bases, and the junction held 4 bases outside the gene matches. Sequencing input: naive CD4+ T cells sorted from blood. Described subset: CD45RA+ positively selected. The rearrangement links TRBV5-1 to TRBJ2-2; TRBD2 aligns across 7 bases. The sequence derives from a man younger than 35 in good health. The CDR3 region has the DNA TGCGCCAGCAGCTTGGAGGGAGGGAGAACCGGGGAGCTGTTTTTT. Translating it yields CASSLEGGRTGELFF.